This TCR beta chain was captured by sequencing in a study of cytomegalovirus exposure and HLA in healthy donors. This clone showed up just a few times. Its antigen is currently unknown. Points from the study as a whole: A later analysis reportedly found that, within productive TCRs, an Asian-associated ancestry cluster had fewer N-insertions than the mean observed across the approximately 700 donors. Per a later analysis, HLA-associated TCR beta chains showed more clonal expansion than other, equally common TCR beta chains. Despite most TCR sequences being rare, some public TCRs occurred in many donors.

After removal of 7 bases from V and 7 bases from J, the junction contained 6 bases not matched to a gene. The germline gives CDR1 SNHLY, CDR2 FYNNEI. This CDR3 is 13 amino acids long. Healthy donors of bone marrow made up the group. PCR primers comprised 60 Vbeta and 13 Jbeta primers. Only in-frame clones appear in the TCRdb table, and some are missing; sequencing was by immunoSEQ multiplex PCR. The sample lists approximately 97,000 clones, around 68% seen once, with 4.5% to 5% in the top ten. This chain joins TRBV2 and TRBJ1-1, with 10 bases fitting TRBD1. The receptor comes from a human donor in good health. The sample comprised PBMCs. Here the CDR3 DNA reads TGTGCCAGCATCCGGGACAGGGGTTATGAAGCTTTCTTT. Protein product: CASIRDRGYEAFF.